These 23 T cell receptor beta chains originate from one sample sequenced in a study of T cell responses to AZD1222 COVID-19 vaccine. Assay used: immunoSEQ multiplex PCR; TCRdb lists only in-frame clones, some missing. The profile shows about 270,000 clones, roughly 93% of them singletons. The sample in question was peripheral blood, obtained 28 days after the second AZD1222 dose. The receptors were sampled from an adult who received the AZD1222 COVID-19 vaccine.

This sequence joins TRBV9 and TRBJ1-3, with D unresolved. This CDR3 comprises 14 residues. Germline V gene sequence: CDR1 SGDLS, CDR2 YYNGEE. The germline V and J ends were trimmed by 4 bases and 4 bases, with 12 bases remaining between them. The CDR3 loop is CASSPGPEGNTIYF. CDR3 DNA: TGTGCCAGCAGCCCCGGGCCTGAGGGAAACACCATATATTTT.

The rearrangement links TRBV19 to TRBJ2-7; possibly TRBD1 for D (5 bases). This CDR3 contains 12 residues. Trimming stripped 5 bases from V and 7 bases from J, with 12 bases between. CDR1 is LNHDA, CDR2 SQIVND, per germline (reference sequence). The CDR3 spells CASSPQGIEQYF. CDR3 coding DNA: TGTGCCAGTAGTCCCCAGGGAATTGAGCAGTACTTC.

This chain's CDR3 is CASSGPTSGTEAFF. CDR3 sequence (DNA): TGTGCCAGCTCCGGGCCCACCTCGGGCACTGAAGCTTTCTTT. The chain combines TRBV7-9 with TRBJ1-1, with unresolved D. CDR3 length equals 14 residues. The V end was cut by 8 bases, the J end by 4 bases, with 17 bases between. Germline-derived CDR1 and CDR2 are SEHNR and FQNEAQ (reference sequence).

This chain connects TRBV24-1 to TRBJ1-2; D ambiguous. From germline, CDR1 is KGHDR and CDR2 SFDVKD. The CDR3 is 13 amino acids. V lost 9 bases to trimming and J lost 6 bases, with 16 bases between them. The CDR3 nucleotides are TGTGCCACCGCCAAATCGGGAGTGCATGGCTACACCTTC. Its protein product is CATAKSGVHGYTF.

This clone has a single count. The chain uses TRBV10-1 and TRBJ1-1; D not certain. Germline V gene data show CDR1 as WNHNN and CDR2 as SYGVQD (reference sequence). V was clipped by 5 bases and J by 0 bases, with 10 bases between them. The CDR3 runs 14 residues. The CDR3 coding sequence is TGCGCCAGCAGTCAGGAACCCATGAACACTGAAGCTTTCTTT. It yields the protein CASSQEPMNTEAFF.

V and J are TRBV7-2 and TRBJ2-7, with TRBD2 as a possible D gene (5 bases). With 5 bases removed from V and 3 bases from J, the gap between germline ends came to 17 bases. Germline V gene lookup returns CDR1 SGHTA and CDR2 FQGNSA. The CDR3 covers 15 residues. The CDR3 coding sequence is TGTGCCAGCAGCCCCAACAGAGGAGGACTCTACGAGCAGTACTTC. Encoded protein: CASSPNRGGLYEQYF.

The J gene is TRBJ2-7, the V gene TRBV27; either TRBD1 or TRBD2 may fit D (5 bases each). Germline V gene sequence: CDR1 MNHEY, CDR2 SMNVEV (reference sequence). The V and J ends lost 7 bases and 7 bases respectively, with 26 bases between them. This CDR3 has 16 amino acids. The CDR3 coding sequence is TGTGCCAGCACCACATACAACGGGGACCCCCTGCGAGAGCAGTACTTC. This translates into CASTTYNGDPLREQYF.

The chain employs TRBV9 and TRBJ2-3; the D is unclear. Germline lookup yields CDR1 SGDLS and CDR2 YYNGEE. V lost 0 bases to trimming and J lost 7 bases, with 18 bases between them. The CDR3 contains 16 residues. This CDR3 reads CASSVAASPEANTQYF. Written as DNA, the CDR3 is TGTGCCAGCAGCGTAGCAGCTAGTCCGGAAGCCAATACGCAGTATTTT.

The gene calls are TRBV3-1 (or the pseudogene TRBV3-2) and TRBJ2-4, with 8 bases lining up with TRBD1. V shed 3 bases and J 3 bases; nucleotides not matched to a gene: 7. This CDR3 has 16 amino acids. Looked up from germline, CDR1 is LGHDT and CDR2 is YNNKEL (reference sequence). The CDR3 protein is CASSQGTGGVKNIQYF. The CDR3 coding sequence is TGTGCCAGCAGCCAGGGAACAGGGGGTGTCAAAAACATTCAGTACTTC.

This clone showed up just once. This chain connects TRBV10-3 to TRBJ1-1; D call uncertain. V lost 3 bases and J 2 bases, leaving 7 bases between the germline ends. Germline V gives CDR1 ENHRY, CDR2 SYGVKD. This CDR3 is built from 13 residues. This CDR3 is CAISDPINTEAFF. In nucleotides, the CDR3 is TGTGCCATCAGTGACCCGATAAACACTGAAGCTTTCTTT.

The CDR3 DNA reads as TGTGCCAGCAGCCCCTCCGGGACAACTAATGAAAAACTGTTTTTT. It specifies CASSPSGTTNEKLFF. The rearrangement joins TRBV9 to TRBJ1-4; D is undetermined. Trimming cost V 4 bases and J 0 bases, with 10 bases left between them. Germline V CDR1 and CDR2: SGDLS, YYNGEE. The CDR3 spans 15 residues.

This clone was picked up a small number of times. The rearrangement links TRBV6-1 to TRBJ2-5, with D possibly being TRBD2 (7 bases). Looked up from germline, CDR1 is MNHNS and CDR2 is SASEGT. The CDR3 covers 16 residues. V gave up 3 bases and J gave up 5 bases, with 19 bases separating them. The DNA for the CDR3 is TGTGCCAGCAGTGACGGATGGGGGGGGGCAGGGGAGACCCAGTACTTC. It yields the protein CASSDGWGGAGETQYF.

The chain links TRBV6-2 or TRBV6-3 to TRBJ2-7, with 14 bases identical to TRBD2. This CDR3 has 17 residues. Germline CDR1 reads MNHEY; CDR2 reads SVGEGT. V lost 2 bases to trimming and J lost 3 bases; unmatched junction nucleotides: 6. This chain's CDR3 is CASSYTWTSGRSYEQYF. The CDR3 bases are TGTGCCAGCAGTTACACTTGGACTAGCGGGAGGAGCTACGAGCAGTACTTC.

J is TRBJ2-3 and V is TRBV27; weak D call: TRBD1 (6 bases). V lost 8 bases to trimming and J lost 10 bases, with 25 bases between them. CDR1 is MNHEY, CDR2 SMNVEV, per germline (reference sequence). The CDR3 is 15 amino acids. The CDR3, as DNA: TGTGCCAGCCTGCCCTCCCACAGGGCGACCTGGTCGCAGTATTTT. The encoded protein is CASLPSHRATWSQYF.

This chain links TRBV9 with TRBJ2-7, with unresolved D. There are 12 residues in the CDR3. Trimming cost V 2 bases and J 5 bases, with 8 bases left between them. Germline loops: CDR1 SGDLS, CDR2 YYNGEE. CDR3 nucleotide sequence: TGTGCCAGCAGCGTGCCCGGGCACGAGCAGTACTTC. Amino acids: CASSVPGHEQYF.

V usage is TRBV10-3 and J usage is TRBJ1-1; 9 bases fit TRBD1. The CDR3 is made up of 14 amino acids. CDR1 and CDR2 (germline): ENHRY, SYGVKD. Losses at the gene ends were 6 bases for V and 3 bases for J; bases not matched to a gene: 5. CDR3 bases: TGTGCCATCAGCCGGGACAGGGAGCACACTGAAGCTTTCTTT. It specifies CAISRDREHTEAFF.

This rearrangement joins TRBV4-3 to TRBJ2-1, with D unclear. This CDR3 is 12 amino acids long. V was shortened by 0 bases and J by 9 bases, with 6 bases between the two germline ends. The germline CDR1 and CDR2 sequences are LGHNA and YSLEER. This CDR3 reads CASSQDGGEQFF. The CDR3, as DNA: TGCGCCAGCAGCCAAGATGGTGGTGAGCAGTTCTTC.

This chain joins TRBV3-1 (or the pseudogene TRBV3-2) and TRBJ2-7, with 8 bases matching TRBD1. With 4 bases clipped from V and 1 base from J, the junction kept 6 bases outside the gene matches. Germline-derived CDR1 and CDR2 are LGHDT and YNNKEL (reference sequence). The CDR3 totals 15 residues. CDR3 in DNA: TGTGCCAGCAGCCCCGGACAGGGTCTGTCCTACGAGCAGTACTTC. Translation gives CASSPGQGLSYEQYF.

The CDR3 DNA follows: TGTGCCAGCAGTCCTTCCCCTAGCGGGGCCAATGAGCAGTTCTTC. The encoded protein is CASSPSPSGANEQFF. The rearrangement links TRBV6-5 to TRBJ2-1, with TRBD2 identical over 9 bases. Germline CDR1 MNHEY, CDR2 SVGAGI. Trimming cost V 5 bases and J 6 bases; bases outside gene matches: 8. The CDR3 totals 15 residues.

The J gene is TRBJ1-2, the V gene TRBV7-2; D not certain. With 1 base removed from V and 6 bases from J, the gap between germline ends came to 18 bases. Germline V lookup: CDR1 SGHTA, CDR2 FQGNSA. This CDR3 has 16 amino acids. In nucleotides, the CDR3 is TGTGCCAGCAGCTTAGAAAGTGGGGTTTCGTTTCATGGCTACACCTTC. The encoded protein is CASSLESGVSFHGYTF.

As DNA, the CDR3 is TGTGCCAGCAGCCGTACCGGGCTCTACGAGCAGTACTTC. Protein product: CASSRTGLYEQYF. The chain combines TRBV7-2 with TRBJ2-7; the D is unclear. Trimming took 5 bases from V and 3 from J, leaving 11 bases between them. This CDR3 has 13 amino acids. Per the germline V gene, CDR1 is SGHTA and CDR2 is FQGNSA.

The chain joins TRBV7-6 to TRBJ1-4; maybe TRBD1 (5 bases). The V end was cut by 1 base, the J end by 7 bases, with 13 bases between. The CDR3 totals 15 residues. CDR1 is SGHVS, CDR2 FNYEAQ, per germline. The CDR3 sequence is CASSLVGGESEKLFF. DNA of the CDR3: TGTGCCAGCAGCTTAGTGGGGGGAGAGAGTGAAAAACTGTTTTTT.

CDR3 loop: CASSESGQETQYF. In DNA, the CDR3 is TGTGCCAGCAGTGAATCTGGCCAAGAGACCCAGTACTTC. The rearrangement uses TRBV25-1 and TRBJ2-5; D gene uncertain. The CDR3 has 13 amino acids. Looked up from germline, CDR1 is MGHDK and CDR2 is SYGVNS. V lost 1 base and J 1 base, leaving 4 bases between the germline ends. Full variable domain (outside the CDR3, taken from reference TRBV25-1 and TRBJ2-5): EADIYQTPRYLVIGTGKKITLECSQTMGHDKMYWYQQDPGMELHLIHYSYGVNSTEKGDLSSESTVSRIRTEHFPLTLESARPSHTSQYLCASSESGQETQYFGPGTRLLVL.